This T cell receptor beta chain emerged from a study of tumor-infiltrating lymphocytes in localized non-small cell lung cancer. Study as a whole: Tumor tissue and non-adjacent uninvolved lung came from each patient.

The CDR3 is 15 amino acids. CDR1 is MDHEN and CDR2 is SYDVKM in the germline V gene. Trimming took 3 bases from V and 5 from J; bases not matched to a gene: 9. This clone was counted between two and nine times. Method: immunoSEQ multiplex PCR; TCRdb's copy keeps in-frame clones and lacks some. There are some 16,000 clones in the sample; less than 50% occur only once, and approximately 16% lies in the top ten. This TCR was recovered from a human donor with non-small cell lung cancer. V gene TRBV28 combines with J gene TRBJ1-1; 7 nucleotides agree with TRBD1. Sequencing was performed on lung tumor tissue. CDR3: CASSLAQGGNTEAFF. The CDR3 DNA follows: TGTGCCAGCAGTTTGGCTCAGGGGGGTAATACTGAAGCTTTCTTT.